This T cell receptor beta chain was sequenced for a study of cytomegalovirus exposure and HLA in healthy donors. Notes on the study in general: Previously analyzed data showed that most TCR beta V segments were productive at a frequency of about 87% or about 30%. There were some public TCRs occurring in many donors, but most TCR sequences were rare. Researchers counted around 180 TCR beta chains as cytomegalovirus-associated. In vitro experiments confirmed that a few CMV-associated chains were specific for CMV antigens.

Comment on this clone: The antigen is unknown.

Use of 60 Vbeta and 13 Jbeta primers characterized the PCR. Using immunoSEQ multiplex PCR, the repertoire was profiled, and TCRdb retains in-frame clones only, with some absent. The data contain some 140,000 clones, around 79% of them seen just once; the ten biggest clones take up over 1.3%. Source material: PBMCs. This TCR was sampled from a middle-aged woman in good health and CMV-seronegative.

The CDR3 coding sequence is TGTGCCATCAGGGGCACCCCACAAGAGACCCAGTACTTC. It is translated as CAIRGTPQETQYF. This chain joins TRBV10-3 and TRBJ2-5; unclear D gene. This CDR3 spans 13 amino acids. From germline, CDR1 is ENHRY and CDR2 SYGVKD. Trimming removed 6 bases at V and 2 bases at J, with 10 bases between.